This T cell receptor beta chain originates from a study of identical twins. The study's findings and limits: Findings came from cross-sectional statistics, without long-term follow-up of donors. Twin-shared out-of-frame alpha sequences showed excess low generation probability.

In TCRdb, the 5' RACE reads were re-called with MiXCR into one record per CDR3 protein. The repertoire holds roughly 240,000 distinct CDR3 sequences, with approximately 6.8% as singletons. In this sample, this clonotype turned up many times. The antigen remains unidentified. Germline V gene data show CDR1 as SGHVS and CDR2 as FNYEAQ. The CDR3 extends over 15 amino acids. Unmatched junction bases numbered 4, after V lost 5 bases and J lost 3 bases. This sample was also put to use in a study of yellow fever vaccine responses in identical twins.

The source is a woman aged 18-29 years in good health. Material for sequencing was CD8+ T cells sorted from blood. This rearrangement joins TRBV7-6 to TRBJ2-2, with 9 bases aligning to TRBD1. In DNA, the CDR3 is TGTGCCAGCAGCGCGGGACAGGGTTACACCGGGGAGCTGTTTTTT. Its protein is CASSAGQGYTGELFF.